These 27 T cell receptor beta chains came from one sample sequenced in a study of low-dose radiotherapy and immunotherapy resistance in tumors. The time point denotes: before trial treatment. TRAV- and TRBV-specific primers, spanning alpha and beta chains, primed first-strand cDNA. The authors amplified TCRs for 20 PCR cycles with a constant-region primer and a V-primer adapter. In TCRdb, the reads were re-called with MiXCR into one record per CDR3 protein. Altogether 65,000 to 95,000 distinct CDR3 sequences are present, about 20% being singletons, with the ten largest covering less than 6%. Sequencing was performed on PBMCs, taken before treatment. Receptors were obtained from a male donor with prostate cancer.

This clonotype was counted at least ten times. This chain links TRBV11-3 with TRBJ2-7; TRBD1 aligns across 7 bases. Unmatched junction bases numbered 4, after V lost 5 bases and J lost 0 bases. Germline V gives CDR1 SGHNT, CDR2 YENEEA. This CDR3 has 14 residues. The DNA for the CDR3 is TGTGCCAGCAGCCCCCGACAGGGCTCCTACGAGCAGTACTTC. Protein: CASSPRQGSYEQYF. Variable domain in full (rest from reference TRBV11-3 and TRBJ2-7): EAGVVQSPRYKIIEKKQPVAFWCNPISGHNTLYWYLQNLGQGPELLIRYENEEAVDDSQLPKDRFSAERLKGVDSTLKIQPAELGDSAVYLCASSPRQGSYEQYFGPGTRLTVT.

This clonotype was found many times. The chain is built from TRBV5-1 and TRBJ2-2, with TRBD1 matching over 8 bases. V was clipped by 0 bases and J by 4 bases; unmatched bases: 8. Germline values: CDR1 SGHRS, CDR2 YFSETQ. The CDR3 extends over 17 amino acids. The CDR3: CASSLGTTGASTGELFF. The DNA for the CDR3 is TGCGCCAGCAGCTTGGGGACGACAGGGGCGTCCACCGGGGAGCTGTTTTTT.

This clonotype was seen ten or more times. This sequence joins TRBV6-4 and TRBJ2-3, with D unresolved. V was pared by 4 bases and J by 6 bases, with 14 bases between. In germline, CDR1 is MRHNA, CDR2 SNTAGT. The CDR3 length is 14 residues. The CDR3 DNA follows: TGTGCCAGCAGTGTTTCCCAGTCTTTCGATACGCAGTATTTT. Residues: CASSVSQSFDTQYF.

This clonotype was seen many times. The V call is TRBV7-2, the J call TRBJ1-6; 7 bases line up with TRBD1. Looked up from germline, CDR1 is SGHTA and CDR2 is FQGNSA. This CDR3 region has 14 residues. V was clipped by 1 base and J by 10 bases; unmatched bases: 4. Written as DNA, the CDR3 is TGTGCCAGCAGCTTAGGACAGGGAGGGTCACCCCTCCACTTT. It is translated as CASSLGQGGSPLHF.

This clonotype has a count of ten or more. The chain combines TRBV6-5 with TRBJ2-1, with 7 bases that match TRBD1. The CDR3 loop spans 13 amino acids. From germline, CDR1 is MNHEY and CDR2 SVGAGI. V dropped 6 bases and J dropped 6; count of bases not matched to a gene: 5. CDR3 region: CASRLGQFNEQFF. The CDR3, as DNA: TGTGCCAGCAGACTGGGACAGTTCAATGAGCAGTTCTTC.

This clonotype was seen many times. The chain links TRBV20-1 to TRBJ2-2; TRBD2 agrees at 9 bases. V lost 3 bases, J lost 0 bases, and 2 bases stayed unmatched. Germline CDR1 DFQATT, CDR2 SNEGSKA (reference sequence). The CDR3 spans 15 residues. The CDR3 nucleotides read TGCAGTGCTAGCGCGGGGGGGCCGAACACCGGGGAGCTGTTTTTT. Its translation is CSASAGGPNTGELFF.

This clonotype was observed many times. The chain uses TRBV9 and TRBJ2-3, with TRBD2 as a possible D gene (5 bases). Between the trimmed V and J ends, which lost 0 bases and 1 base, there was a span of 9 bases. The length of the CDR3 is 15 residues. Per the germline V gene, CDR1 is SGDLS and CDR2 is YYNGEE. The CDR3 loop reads CASSVGAGGTDTQYF. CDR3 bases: TGTGCCAGCAGCGTAGGAGCCGGGGGCACAGATACGCAGTATTTT.

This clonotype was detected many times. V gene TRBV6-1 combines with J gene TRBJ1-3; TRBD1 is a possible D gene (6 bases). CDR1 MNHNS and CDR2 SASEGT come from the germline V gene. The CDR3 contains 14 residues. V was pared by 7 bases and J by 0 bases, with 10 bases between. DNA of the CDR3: TGTGCCAGCATGAGAGGGGGCTCTGGAAACACCATATATTTT. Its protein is CASMRGGSGNTIYF.

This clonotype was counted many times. DNA of the CDR3: TGTGCCAGTAGTATCACTGGGGAGGTAGATACGCAGTATTTT. This gives the protein CASSITGEVDTQYF. The chain is built from TRBV19 and TRBJ2-3, with D possibly being TRBD2 (6 bases). Germline values: CDR1 LNHDA, CDR2 SQIVND (reference sequence). V was pared by 3 bases and J by 5 bases, with 12 bases between. There are 14 residues in the CDR3.

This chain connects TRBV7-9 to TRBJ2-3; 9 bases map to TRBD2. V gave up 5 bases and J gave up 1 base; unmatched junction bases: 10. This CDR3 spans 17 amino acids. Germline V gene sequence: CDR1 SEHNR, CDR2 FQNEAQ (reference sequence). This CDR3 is CASSQSQRGAGTDTQYF. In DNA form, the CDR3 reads TGTGCCAGCAGCCAAAGCCAGCGGGGGGCAGGCACAGATACGCAGTATTTT.

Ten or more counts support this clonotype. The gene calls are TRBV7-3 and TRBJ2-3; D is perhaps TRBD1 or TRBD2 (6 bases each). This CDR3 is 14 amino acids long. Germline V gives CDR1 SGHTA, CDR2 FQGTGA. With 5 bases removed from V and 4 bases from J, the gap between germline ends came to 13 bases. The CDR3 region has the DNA TGTGCCAGCAGCCCCTGGGGGGCCCCAGATACGCAGTATTTT. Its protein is CASSPWGAPDTQYF.

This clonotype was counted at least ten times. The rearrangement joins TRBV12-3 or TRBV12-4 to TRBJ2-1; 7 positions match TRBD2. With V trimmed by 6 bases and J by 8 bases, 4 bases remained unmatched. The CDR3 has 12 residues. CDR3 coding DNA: TGTGCCAGCAGACTCGGACTAGATGAGCAGTTCTTC. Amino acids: CASRLGLDEQFF.

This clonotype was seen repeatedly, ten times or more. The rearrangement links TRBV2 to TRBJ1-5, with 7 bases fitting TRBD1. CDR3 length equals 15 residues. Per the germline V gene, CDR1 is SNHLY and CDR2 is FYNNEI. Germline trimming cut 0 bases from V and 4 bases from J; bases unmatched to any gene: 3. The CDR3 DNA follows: TGTGCCAGCAGTGAAGCGCTCAGGGGGAATCAGCCCCAGCATTTT. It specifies CASSEALRGNQPQHF.

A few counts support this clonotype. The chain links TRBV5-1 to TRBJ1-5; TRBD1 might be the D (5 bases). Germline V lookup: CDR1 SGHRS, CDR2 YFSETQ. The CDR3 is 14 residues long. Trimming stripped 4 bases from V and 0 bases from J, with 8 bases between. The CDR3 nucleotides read TGCGCCAGCAGCAAAGACAGTAGCAATCAGCCCCAGCATTTT. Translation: CASSKDSSNQPQHF. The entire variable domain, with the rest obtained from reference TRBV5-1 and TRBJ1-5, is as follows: KAGVTQTPRYLIKTRGQQVTLSCSPISGHRSVSWYQQTPGQGLQFLFEYFSETQRNKGNFPGRFSGRQFSNSRSEMNVSTLELGDSALYLCASSKDSSNQPQHFGDGTRLSIL.

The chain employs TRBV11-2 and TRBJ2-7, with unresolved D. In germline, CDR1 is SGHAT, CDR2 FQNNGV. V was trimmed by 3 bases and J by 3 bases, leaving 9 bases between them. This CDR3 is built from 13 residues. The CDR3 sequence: CASSLQRNYEQYF. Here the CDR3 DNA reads TGTGCCAGCAGCTTGCAACGTAACTACGAGCAGTACTTC.

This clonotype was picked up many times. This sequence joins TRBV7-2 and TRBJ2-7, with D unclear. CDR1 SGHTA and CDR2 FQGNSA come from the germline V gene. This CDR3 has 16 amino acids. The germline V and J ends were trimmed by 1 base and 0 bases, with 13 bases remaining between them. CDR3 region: CASSLDIARSSYEQYF. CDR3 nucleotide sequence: TGTGCCAGCAGCTTAGATATAGCCAGGAGCTCCTACGAGCAGTACTTC.

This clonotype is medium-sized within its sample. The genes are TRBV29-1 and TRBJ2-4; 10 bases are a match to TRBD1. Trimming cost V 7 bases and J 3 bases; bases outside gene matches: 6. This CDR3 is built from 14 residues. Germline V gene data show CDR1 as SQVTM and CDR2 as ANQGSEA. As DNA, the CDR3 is TGCAGCGCCGTGACAGGGGGCGGCAAAAACATTCAGTACTTC. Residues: CSAVTGGGKNIQYF. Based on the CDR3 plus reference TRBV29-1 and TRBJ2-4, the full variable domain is SAVISQKPSRDICQRGTSLTIQCQVDSQVTMMFWYRQQPGQSLTLIATANQGSEATYESGFVIDKFPISRPNLTFSTLTVSNMSPEDSSIYLCSAVTGGGKNIQYFGAGTRLSVL.

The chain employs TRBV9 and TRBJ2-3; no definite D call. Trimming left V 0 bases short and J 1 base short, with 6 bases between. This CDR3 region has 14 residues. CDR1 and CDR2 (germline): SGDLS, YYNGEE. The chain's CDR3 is CASSVAGRTDTQYF. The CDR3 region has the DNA TGTGCCAGCAGCGTAGCAGGACGCACAGATACGCAGTATTTT.

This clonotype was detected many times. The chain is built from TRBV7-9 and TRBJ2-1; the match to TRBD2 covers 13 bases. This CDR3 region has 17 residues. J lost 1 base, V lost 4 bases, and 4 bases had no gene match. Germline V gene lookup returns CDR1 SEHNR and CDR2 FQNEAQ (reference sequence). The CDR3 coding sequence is TGTGCCAGCAGCTCGACTAGCGGGGGGTTTTCCTACAATGAGCAGTTCTTC. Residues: CASSSTSGGFSYNEQFF.

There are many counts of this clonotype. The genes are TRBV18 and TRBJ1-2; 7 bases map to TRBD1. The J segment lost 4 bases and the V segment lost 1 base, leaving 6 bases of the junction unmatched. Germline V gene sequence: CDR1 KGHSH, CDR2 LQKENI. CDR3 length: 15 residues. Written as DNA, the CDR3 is TGTGCCAGCTCACCACAACAGGGGACGGGCTATGGCTACACCTTC. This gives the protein CASSPQQGTGYGYTF.

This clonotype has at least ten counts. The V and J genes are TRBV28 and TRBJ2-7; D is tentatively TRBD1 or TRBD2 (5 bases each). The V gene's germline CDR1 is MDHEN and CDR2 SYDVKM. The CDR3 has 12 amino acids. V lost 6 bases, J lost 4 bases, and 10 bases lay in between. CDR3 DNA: TGTGCCAGCAGCCCAGAGGGGTACGAGCAGTACTTC. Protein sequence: CASSPEGYEQYF.

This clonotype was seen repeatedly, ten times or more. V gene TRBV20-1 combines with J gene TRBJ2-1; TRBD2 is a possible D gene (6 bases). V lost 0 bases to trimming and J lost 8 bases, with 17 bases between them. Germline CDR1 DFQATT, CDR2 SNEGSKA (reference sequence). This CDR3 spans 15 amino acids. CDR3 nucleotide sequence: TGCAGTGCTAGAGATATGCGCGGGAAAGGTGATGAGCAGTTCTTC. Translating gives CSARDMRGKGDEQFF.

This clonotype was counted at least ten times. CDR3 residues: CASSPRTGDNYGYTF. CDR3 bases: TGTGCCAGCAGCCCGCGGACAGGGGATAACTATGGCTACACCTTC. The chain carries TRBV7-2 and TRBJ1-2; TRBD1 agrees at 9 bases. CDR1 and CDR2 from the germline V gene are SGHTA and FQGNSA. After removal of 5 bases from V and 1 base from J, the junction contained 5 bases not matched to a gene. This CDR3 comprises 15 residues.

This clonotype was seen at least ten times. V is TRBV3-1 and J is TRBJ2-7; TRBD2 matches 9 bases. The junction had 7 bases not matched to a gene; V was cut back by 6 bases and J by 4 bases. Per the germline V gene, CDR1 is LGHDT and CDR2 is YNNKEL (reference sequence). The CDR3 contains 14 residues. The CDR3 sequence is CASSPRLAEYEQYF. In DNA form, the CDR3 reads TGTGCCAGCAGTCCACGACTAGCGGAGTACGAGCAGTACTTC.

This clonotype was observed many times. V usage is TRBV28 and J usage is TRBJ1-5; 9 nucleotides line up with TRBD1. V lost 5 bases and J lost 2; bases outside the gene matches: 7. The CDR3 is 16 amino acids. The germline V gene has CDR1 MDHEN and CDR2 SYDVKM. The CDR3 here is CASSTTRQGGNQPQHF. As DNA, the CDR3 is TGTGCCAGCAGTACGACAAGACAGGGGGGCAATCAGCCCCAGCATTTT.

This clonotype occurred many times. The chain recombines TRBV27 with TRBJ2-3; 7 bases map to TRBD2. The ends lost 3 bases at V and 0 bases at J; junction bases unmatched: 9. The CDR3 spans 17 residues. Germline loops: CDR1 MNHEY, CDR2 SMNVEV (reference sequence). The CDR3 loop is CASSLYGGTSSTDTQYF. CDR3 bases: TGTGCCAGCAGTTTGTACGGGGGGACCTCTAGCACAGATACGCAGTATTTT.

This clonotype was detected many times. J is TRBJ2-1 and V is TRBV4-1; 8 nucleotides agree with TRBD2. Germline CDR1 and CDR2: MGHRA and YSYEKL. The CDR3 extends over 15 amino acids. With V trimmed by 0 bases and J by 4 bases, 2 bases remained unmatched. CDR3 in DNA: TGCGCCAGCAGCCAAGAGGGACTAGGATACAATGAGCAGTTCTTC. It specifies CASSQEGLGYNEQFF.